The present entry profiles one TCR beta chain with its context. Its target is unknown. The assay was immunoSEQ multiplex PCR, and TCRdb's table has in-frame clones only and misses some. The sample lists about 120,000 clones; roughly 60% were seen once. The data are from a study of cytotoxic CD8 clonotypes in ibrutinib-treated CLL. Turning to the study itself: Samples yielded averages of some 240,000 productive templates and about 100,000 productive rearrangements.

CDR1 and CDR2 from the germline V gene are SGHRS and YFSETQ. With 1 base removed from V and 2 bases from J, the gap between germline ends came to 13 bases. CDR3 size: 15 residues. With cryopreserved PBMCs as the source, 1.5 to 2.5 micrograms of genomic DNA went to TCR beta libraries. Study-wide points: Baseline-level clonality went beyond age-matched healthy donors and moved in step with circulating CD8+ T-cell counts.

The chain has TRBV5-1 and TRBJ2-7; D assignment may be TRBD1 or TRBD2 (5 bases each). This sequence originates from a human donor with chronic lymphocytic leukemia. The starting material was PBMCs, obtained after 24 months of ibrutinib treatment. The CDR3 bases are TGCGCCAGCAGCTTGCTCCCGGGGACCACCTACGAGCAGTACTTC. Protein: CASSLLPGTTYEQYF.